The present TCR beta chain was sequenced within a study of T cell clones after liver transplantation. Study in general: TCRbeta sequencing after a pre-transplant mixed lymphocyte reaction identified graft-donor-reactive clones, later tracked in post-transplant blood. Three of eight recipients were HCV-positive; others had non-autoimmune, non-viral indications.

CD3+CD4+ and CD3+CD8+ cells were FACS-sorted from thawed unstimulated PBMCs. General study results and limits: Conclusions were preliminary, with small, heterogeneous patient groups.

Repertoires were generated with immunoSEQ multiplex PCR, while TCRdb's copy carries only in-frame clones and drops some. In the table there are under 150,000 clones, 90% of which are singletons. Concerning this clone itself: Its target is not known.

The CDR3 is 15 residues long. V lost 1 base and J lost 3; bases outside the gene matches: 5. Germline V CDR1 and CDR2: MGHRA, YSYEKL. This sequence originates from a human patient who received a liver transplant. Some T cells may be provided by the graft donor. The specimen comprised CD4+ T cells from blood, sampled 12 months after liver transplant. This chain uses TRBV4-1 with TRBJ2-7; 8 positions agree with TRBD2. CDR3 protein: CASSQVAGQIYEQYF. CDR3 in DNA: TGCGCCAGCAGCCAAGTAGCGGGGCAAATCTACGAGCAGTACTTC.